Below are 13 T cell receptor delta chains sequenced from a single sample in a study of DNA immune sequencing with unique molecular identifiers. Primers for all 8 TRDV and 4 TRDJ genes amplified genomic DNA in 32-plex. A 12-nucleotide UMI was added during 3 barcoding PCR cycles before adapter PCR. TCRdb reanalysed the multiplex PCR reads via CATT. The data show about 370 delta-chain clones, around 7.6% seen once. The sequenced sample consisted of gamma-delta T cells enriched from blood buffy coat, or unenriched PBMCs (not recorded which). The receptors derive from a human donor in good health.

The rearrangement links TRDV2 to TRDJ1; no clear D gene. This CDR3 contains 17 residues. The V and J ends lost 3 bases and 0 bases respectively, with 19 bases between them. CDR1 is GEAIGNYY, CDR2 EKD, per germline. The CDR3 spells CACDPVASGPYTDKLIF. CDR3 sequence (DNA): TGTGCCTGTGACCCTGTGGCATCAGGCCCGTACACCGATAAACTCATCTTT.

By frequency in the sample, this clone is large (0.1 to 1%). In the same sample, other DNA sequences code for this CDR3. V gene TRDV2 combines with J gene TRDJ1, with TRDD3 matching 8 bases. Germline values: CDR1 GEAIGNYY, CDR2 EKD. J lost 0 bases, V lost 0 bases, and 8 bases had no gene match. The CDR3 loop spans 17 amino acids. The DNA of the CDR3 is TGTGCCTGTGACACCTTAACTGGGGGGCATGACACCGATAAACTCATCTTT. This sequence encodes CACDTLTGGHDTDKLIF.

Only a few counts were recorded for this clone. The translation of this DNA and the TCRdb protein of a much larger clone differ at residues 3 and 11, probably owing to a read error; the protein shown here is translated from the DNA. CDR3 sequence: CASDKLGDTQDDKLIF. CDR3 DNA sequence: TGTGCCAGTGACAAGCTGGGGGATACGCAGGACGATAAACTCATCTTT. The chain couples TRDV2 to TRDJ1; 12 bases align to TRDD3. This CDR3 spans 16 amino acids. Germline V CDR1 and CDR2: GEAIGNYY, EKD.

This clone was picked up a small number of times. A far larger clone is off by one base, so a read error is likely. This chain connects TRDV2 to TRDJ1; tentative D call: TRDD3 (6 bases). Germline loops: CDR1 GEAIGNYY, CDR2 EKD. The CDR3 consists of 14 residues. The CDR3 is CASDKVGDTDKLIF. The CDR3 DNA is TGTGCCAGTGACAAAGTGGGGGACACCGATAAACTCATCTTT.

This clone was recorded a few times. Only one base separates this from a far larger clonotype, so it likely reflects a read error. This sample includes further DNA sequences coding for the same CDR3. This chain joins TRDV2 and TRDJ1; 8 nucleotides line up with TRDD3. CDR1 and CDR2 (germline): GEAIGNYY, EKD. The CDR3 is 17 amino acids. The CDR3 reads CACDTLTGGHDTDKLIF. The CDR3, as DNA: TGTGCCTGTGACACCTTAACTGGGGGGCATGACACCGATAAACTAATCTTT.

This clone was counted between two and nine times. One base separates it from a far larger clone, so it is likely a read error. The rearrangement uses TRDV2 and TRDJ1; D gene ambiguous. There are 14 residues in the CDR3. Per germline, CDR1 GEAIGNYY and CDR2 EKD. The CDR3 DNA reads as TGTGCCTGTGACACCCTCGGAGACACCGGTAAACTCATCTTT. Translated: CACDTLGDTGKLIF.

The rearrangement uses TRDV2 and TRDJ1; TRDD3 matches at 9 bases. Germline V gene sequence: CDR1 GEAIGNYY, CDR2 EKD. This CDR3 region has 18 residues. The V segment lost 0 bases and the J segment 0 bases; nucleotides outside the gene matches: 10. The CDR3 is CACDTVLGDRTYTDKLIF. The DNA for the CDR3 is TGTGCCTGTGACACCGTACTGGGGGACCGAACGTACACCGATAAACTCATCTTT.

On this clone itself: A read error may be the cause here, since a much bigger clone is one base away. V gene TRDV2 combines with J gene TRDJ1, with a weak D call TRDD3 (6 bases). The CDR3 spans 18 residues. The V gene's germline CDR1 is GEAIGNYY and CDR2 EKD. The CDR3 sequence is CSCDTVPSLGKKPDKLIF. In DNA, the CDR3 is TGTTCCTGTGACACCGTACCTAGCCTGGGGAAAAAACCCGATAAACTCATCTTT.

This clone turned up a few times. A far larger clone is a single base away, which makes a read error likely. J is TRDJ1 and V is TRDV2; 12 nucleotides match TRDD3. Germline V gene data show CDR1 as GEAIGNYY and CDR2 as EKD. The CDR3 is 16 residues long. In nucleotides, the CDR3 is TGTGCCCGTGACAAGCTGGGGGATACGCAGGCCGATAAACTCATCTTT. It specifies CARDKLGDTQADKLIF.

This clone counts as medium-sized. The chain joins TRDV2 to TRDJ1; TRDD3 matches 7 bases. The trim removed 1 base at V and 3 bases at J, leaving 10 bases unmatched. CDR1 GEAIGNYY and CDR2 EKD come from the germline V gene. The CDR3 has 16 amino acids. CDR3 DNA: TGTGCCTGTGACACTCTGGGGGCCCCGGTGGCCGATAAACTCATCTTT. Protein sequence: CACDTLGAPVADKLIF.

In its sample, this clone was seen a few times. TCRdb has a much larger clone's protein, which differs at residue 6 from the translation of this DNA, likely because of a read error; what is shown is the protein translated from the DNA. This chain connects TRDV2 to TRDJ1; TRDD3 matches 10 bases. V shed 2 bases and J 3 bases; nucleotides not matched to a gene: 8. This CDR3 is built from 16 residues. CDR1 and CDR2 from the germline V gene are GEAIGNYY and EKD. The CDR3 protein is CACDKPGDTQADKLIF. CDR3 sequence (DNA): TGTGCCTGTGACAAGCCGGGGGATACGCAGGCCGATAAACTCATCTTT.

The V gene call reads TRDV1; no J gene was called; the table assigns TRDD3, which was not confirmed against the DNA. CDR3 length: 18 residues. Germline loops: CDR1 TSWWSYY, CDR2 QGS. The CDR3 bases are TGTGCTCTTGGGGAACCGGTTTCTTCCTTTCCGAGGGGGATAAGTCTCATCTTT. Its translation: CALGEPVSSFPRGISLIF.

The chain is built from TRDV1 and TRDJ1; unclear D gene. V was clipped by 11 bases and J by 0 bases, with 13 bases between them. This CDR3 comprises 13 residues. The germline V gene encodes CDR1 TSWWSYY and CDR2 QGS. The chain's CDR3 is CAVLTAYTDKLIF. DNA of the CDR3: TGTGCTGTTCTAACGGCGTACACCGATAAACTCATCTTT.